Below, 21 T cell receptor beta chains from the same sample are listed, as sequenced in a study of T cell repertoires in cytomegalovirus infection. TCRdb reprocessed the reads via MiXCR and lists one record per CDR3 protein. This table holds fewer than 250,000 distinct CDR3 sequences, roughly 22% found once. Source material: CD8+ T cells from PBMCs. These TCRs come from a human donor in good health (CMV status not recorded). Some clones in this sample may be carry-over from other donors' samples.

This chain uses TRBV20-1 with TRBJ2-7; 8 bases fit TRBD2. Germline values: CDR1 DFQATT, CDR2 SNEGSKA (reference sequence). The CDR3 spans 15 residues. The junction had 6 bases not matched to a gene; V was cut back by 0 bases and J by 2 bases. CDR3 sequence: CSAREQAGGPYEQYF. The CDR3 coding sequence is TGCAGTGCTAGAGAACAGGCGGGGGGACCCTACGAGCAGTACTTC.

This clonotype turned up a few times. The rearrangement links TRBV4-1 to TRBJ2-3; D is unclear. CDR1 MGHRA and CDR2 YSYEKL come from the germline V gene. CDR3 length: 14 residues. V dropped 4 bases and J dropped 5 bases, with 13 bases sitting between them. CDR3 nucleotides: TGCGCCAGCAGCCTGAATGGGGTCGGAGATACGCAGTATTTT. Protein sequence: CASSLNGVGDTQYF.

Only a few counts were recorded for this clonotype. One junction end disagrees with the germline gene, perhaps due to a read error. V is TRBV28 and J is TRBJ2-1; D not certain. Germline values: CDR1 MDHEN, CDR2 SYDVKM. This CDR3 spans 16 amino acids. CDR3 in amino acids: CASSYNPQESYNEQFF. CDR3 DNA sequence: TGTGCCAGCAGTTACAATCCGCAAGAGTCCTACAATGAGCAGTTCTTT.

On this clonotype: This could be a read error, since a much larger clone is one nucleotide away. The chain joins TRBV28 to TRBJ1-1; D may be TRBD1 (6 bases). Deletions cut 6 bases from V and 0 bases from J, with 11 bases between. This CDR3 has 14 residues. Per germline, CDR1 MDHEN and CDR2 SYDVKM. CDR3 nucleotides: TGTGCCAGCAGCACAGGACAGTTGAACACTGAAGCTTTCTTT. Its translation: CASSTGQLNTEAFF.

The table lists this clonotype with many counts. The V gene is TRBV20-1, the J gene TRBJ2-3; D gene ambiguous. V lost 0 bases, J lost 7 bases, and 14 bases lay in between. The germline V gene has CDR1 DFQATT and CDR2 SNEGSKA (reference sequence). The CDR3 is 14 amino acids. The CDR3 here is CSARDPFDSYTQYF. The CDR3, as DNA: TGCAGTGCTAGAGATCCGTTCGACTCCTATACGCAGTATTTT.

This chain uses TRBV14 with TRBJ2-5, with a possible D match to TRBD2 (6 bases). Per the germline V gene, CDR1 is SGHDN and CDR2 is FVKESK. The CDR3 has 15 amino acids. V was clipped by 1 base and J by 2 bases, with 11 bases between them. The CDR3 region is CASSQVGTPQETQYF. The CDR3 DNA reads TGTGCCAGCAGCCAAGTTGGGACTCCTCAAGAGACCCAGTACTTC.

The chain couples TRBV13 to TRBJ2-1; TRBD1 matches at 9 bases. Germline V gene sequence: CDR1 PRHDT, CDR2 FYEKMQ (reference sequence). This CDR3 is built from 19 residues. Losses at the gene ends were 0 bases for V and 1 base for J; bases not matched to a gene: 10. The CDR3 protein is CASSLGGPLQGASYNEQFF. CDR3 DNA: TGTGCCAGCAGCTTAGGCGGCCCCCTACAGGGGGCGTCCTACAATGAGCAGTTCTTC.

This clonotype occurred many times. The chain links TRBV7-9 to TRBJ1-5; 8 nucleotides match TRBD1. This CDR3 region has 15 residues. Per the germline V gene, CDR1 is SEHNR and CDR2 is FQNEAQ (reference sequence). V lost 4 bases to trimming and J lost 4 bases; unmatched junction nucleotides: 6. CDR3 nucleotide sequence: TGTGCCAGCAGCTCGGACAGGGACCCAAATCAGCCCCAGCATTTT. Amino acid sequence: CASSSDRDPNQPQHF.

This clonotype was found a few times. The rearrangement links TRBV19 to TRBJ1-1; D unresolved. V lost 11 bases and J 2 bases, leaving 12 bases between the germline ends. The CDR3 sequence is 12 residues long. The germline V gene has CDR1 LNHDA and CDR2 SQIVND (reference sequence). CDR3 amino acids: CALLGSNTEAFF. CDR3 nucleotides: TGTGCCCTCCTCGGATCTAACACTGAAGCTTTCTTT.

This chain's CDR3 is CASSLTSGGAHEQYF. CDR3 DNA: TGTGCCAGCAGTTTAACATCCGGGGGGGCACACGAGCAGTACTTC. This chain joins TRBV28 and TRBJ2-7; 8 bases are a match to TRBD2. This CDR3 is built from 15 residues. Trimming took 2 bases from V and 5 from J; bases not matched to a gene: 8. Per germline, CDR1 MDHEN and CDR2 SYDVKM. Looking up the rest from reference TRBV28 and TRBJ2-7 gives the full variable domain: DVKVTQSSRYLVKRTGEKVFLECVQDMDHENMFWYRQDPGLGLRLIYFSYDVKMKEKGDIPEGYSVSREKKERFSLILESASTNQTSMYLCASSLTSGGAHEQYFGPGTRLTVT.

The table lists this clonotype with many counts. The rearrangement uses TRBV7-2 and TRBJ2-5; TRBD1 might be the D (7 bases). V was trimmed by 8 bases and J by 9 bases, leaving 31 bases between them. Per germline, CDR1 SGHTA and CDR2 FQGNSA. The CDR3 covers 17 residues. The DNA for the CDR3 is TGTGCCAGCCCCCCCTTTTCCGGCGGGGTAGGGGGCTTGGCCCAGTACTTC. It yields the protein CASPPFSGGVGGLAQYF.

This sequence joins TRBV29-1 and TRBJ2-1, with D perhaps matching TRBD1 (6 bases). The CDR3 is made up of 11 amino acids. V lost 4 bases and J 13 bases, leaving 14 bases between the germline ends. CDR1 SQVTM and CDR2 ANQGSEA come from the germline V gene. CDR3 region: CSVGDIAFQFF. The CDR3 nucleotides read TGCAGCGTTGGGGACATTGCCTTCCAGTTCTTC.

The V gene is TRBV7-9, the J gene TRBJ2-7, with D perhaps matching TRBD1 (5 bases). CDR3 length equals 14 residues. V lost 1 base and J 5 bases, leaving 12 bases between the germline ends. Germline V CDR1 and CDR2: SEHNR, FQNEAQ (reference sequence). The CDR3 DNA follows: TGTGCCAGCAGCTTAGGAGACAGTACCGACGAGCAGTACTTC. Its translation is CASSLGDSTDEQYF.

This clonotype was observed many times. The CDR3 DNA reads as TGTGCCAGCAGCAACTCCTACTACGAGCAGTACTTC. It yields the protein CASSNSYYEQYF. J is TRBJ2-7 and V is TRBV7-9; no clear D gene. Germline loops: CDR1 SEHNR, CDR2 FQNEAQ (reference sequence). The CDR3 contains 12 residues. The V end lost 5 bases, the J end lost 3 bases, and 8 bases lay between the germline ends. Looking up the rest from reference TRBV7-9 and TRBJ2-7 gives the full variable domain: DTGVSQNPRHKITKRGQNVTFRCDPISEHNRLYWYRQTLGQGPEFLTYFQNEAQLEKSRLLSDRFSAERPKGSFSTLEIQRTEQGDSAMYLCASSNSYYEQYFGPGTRLTVT.

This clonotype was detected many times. The CDR3 loop reads CASSFGSVNSNQPQHF. In nucleotides, the CDR3 is TGTGCCAGCAGTTTCGGTTCAGTAAATAGCAATCAGCCCCAGCATTTT. The chain has TRBV28 and TRBJ1-5; D is undetermined. The CDR3 runs 16 residues. Germline-derived CDR1 and CDR2 are MDHEN and SYDVKM. The V end was cut by 3 bases, the J end by 0 bases, with 12 bases between.

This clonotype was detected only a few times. CDR3 nucleotides: TGTGCCAGCAGGTCACTAGCGGGGGACGAGCAGTACTTC. Its translation: CASRSLAGDEQYF. The chain links TRBV7-2 to TRBJ2-7; TRBD2 matches at 11 bases. With V trimmed by 6 bases and J by 5 bases, 3 bases remained unmatched. The germline V gene has CDR1 SGHTA and CDR2 FQGNSA. CDR3 length equals 13 residues. Together with reference TRBV7-2 and TRBJ2-7, the CDR3 gives the full variable domain: GAGVSQSPSNKVTEKGKDVELRCDPISGHTALYWYRQSLGQGLEFLIYFQGNSAPDKSGLPSDRFSAERTGGSVSTLTIQRTQQEDSAVYLCASRSLAGDEQYFGPGTRLTVT.

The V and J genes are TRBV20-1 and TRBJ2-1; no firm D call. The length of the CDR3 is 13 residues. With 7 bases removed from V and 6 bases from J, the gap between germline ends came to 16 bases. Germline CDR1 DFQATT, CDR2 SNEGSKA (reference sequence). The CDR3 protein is CSGPTPLRNEQFF. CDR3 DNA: TGCAGTGGTCCCACTCCCCTCCGCAATGAGCAGTTCTTC.

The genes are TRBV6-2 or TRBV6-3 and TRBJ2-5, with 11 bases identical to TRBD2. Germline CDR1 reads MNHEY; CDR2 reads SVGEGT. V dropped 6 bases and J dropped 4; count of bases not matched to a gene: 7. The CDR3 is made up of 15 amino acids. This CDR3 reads CASRRTSGGRETQYF. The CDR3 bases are TGTGCCAGCAGACGTACTAGCGGGGGAAGAGAGACCCAGTACTTC.

CDR3 in amino acids: CASSQMGGEQYF. The CDR3 bases are TGCGCCAGCAGCCAGATGGGGGGCGAGCAGTACTTC. The chain couples TRBV4-1 to TRBJ2-7; possibly TRBD2 for D (6 bases). Deletions cut 3 bases from V and 6 bases from J, with 9 bases between. The CDR3 covers 12 residues. Germline CDR1 MGHRA, CDR2 YSYEKL.

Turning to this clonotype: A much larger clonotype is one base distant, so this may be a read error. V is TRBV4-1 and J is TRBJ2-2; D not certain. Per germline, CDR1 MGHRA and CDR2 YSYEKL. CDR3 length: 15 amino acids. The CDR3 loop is CTSSQDMGYTGELFF. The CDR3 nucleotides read TGCACCAGCAGCCAAGATATGGGGTACACCGGGGAGCTGTTTTTT.

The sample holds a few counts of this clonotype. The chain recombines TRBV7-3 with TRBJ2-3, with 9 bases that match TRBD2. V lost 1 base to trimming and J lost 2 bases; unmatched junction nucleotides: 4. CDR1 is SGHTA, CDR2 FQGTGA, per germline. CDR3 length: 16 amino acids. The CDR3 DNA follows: TGTGCCAGCAGCTTAAAGGCGGGGGGGCTCACAGATACGCAGTATTTT. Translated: CASSLKAGGLTDTQYF.